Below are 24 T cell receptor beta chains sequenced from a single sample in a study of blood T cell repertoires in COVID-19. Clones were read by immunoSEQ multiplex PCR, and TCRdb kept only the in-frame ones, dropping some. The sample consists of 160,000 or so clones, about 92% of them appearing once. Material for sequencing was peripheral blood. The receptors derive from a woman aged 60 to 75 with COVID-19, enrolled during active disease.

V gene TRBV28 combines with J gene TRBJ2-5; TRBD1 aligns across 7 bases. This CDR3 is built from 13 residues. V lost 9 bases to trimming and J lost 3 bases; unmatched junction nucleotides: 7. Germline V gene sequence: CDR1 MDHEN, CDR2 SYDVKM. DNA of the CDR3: TGTGCCAGTAACAGGGGATGGGAAGAGACCCAGTACTTC. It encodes CASNRGWEETQYF.

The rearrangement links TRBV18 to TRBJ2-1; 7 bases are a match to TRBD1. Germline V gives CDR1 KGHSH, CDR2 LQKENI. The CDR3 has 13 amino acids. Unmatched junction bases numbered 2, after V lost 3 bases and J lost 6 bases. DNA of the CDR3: TGTGCCAGCTCACCTAACAGGGGCAATGAGCAGTTCTTC. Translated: CASSPNRGNEQFF.

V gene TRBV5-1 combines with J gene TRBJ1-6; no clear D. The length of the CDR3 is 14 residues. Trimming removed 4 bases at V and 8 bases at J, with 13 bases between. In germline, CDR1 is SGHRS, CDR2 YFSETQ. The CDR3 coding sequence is TGCGCCAGCAGCCCCGAGGGAGGCTATTCACCCCTCCACTTT. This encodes CASSPEGGYSPLHF.

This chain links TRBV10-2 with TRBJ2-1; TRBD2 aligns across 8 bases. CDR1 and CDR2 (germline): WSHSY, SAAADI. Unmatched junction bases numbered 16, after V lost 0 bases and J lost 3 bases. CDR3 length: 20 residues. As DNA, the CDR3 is TGCGCCAGCAGTGAGTCGATGGTCGGGCGGGGGGTGTGGTTCTACAATGAGCAGTTCTTC. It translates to CASSESMVGRGVWFYNEQFF.

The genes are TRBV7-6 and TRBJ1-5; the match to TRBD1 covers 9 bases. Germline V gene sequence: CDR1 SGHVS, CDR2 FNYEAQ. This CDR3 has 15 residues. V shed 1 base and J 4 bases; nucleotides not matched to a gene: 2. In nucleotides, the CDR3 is TGTGCCAGCAGCTTAGATGGGACAGGGAATCAGCCCCAGCATTTT. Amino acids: CASSLDGTGNQPQHF. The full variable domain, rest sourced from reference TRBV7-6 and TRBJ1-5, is GAGVSQSPRYKVTKRGQDVALRCDPISGHVSLYWYRQALGQGPEFLTYFNYEAQQDKSGLPNDRFSAERPEGSISTLTIQRTEQRDSAMYRCASSLDGTGNQPQHFGDGTRLSIL.

The CDR3 is CASSLVRADTQYF. The CDR3 bases are TGTGCCAGCAGCTTAGTCAGGGCCGATACGCAGTATTTT. The rearrangement uses TRBV7-6 and TRBJ2-3, with a possible D match to TRBD1 (5 bases). V was pared by 1 base and J by 6 bases, with 8 bases between. The CDR3 totals 13 residues. CDR1 and CDR2 from the germline V gene are SGHVS and FNYEAQ. The full variable domain, rest sourced from reference TRBV7-6 and TRBJ2-3, is GAGVSQSPRYKVTKRGQDVALRCDPISGHVSLYWYRQALGQGPEFLTYFNYEAQQDKSGLPNDRFSAERPEGSISTLTIQRTEQRDSAMYRCASSLVRADTQYFGPGTRLTVL.

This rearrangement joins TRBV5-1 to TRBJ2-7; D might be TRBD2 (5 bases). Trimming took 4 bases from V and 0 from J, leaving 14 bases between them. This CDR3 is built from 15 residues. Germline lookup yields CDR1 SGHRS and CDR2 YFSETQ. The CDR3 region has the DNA TGCGCCAGCAGCGATGACGGACTGAGCTCCTACGAGCAGTACTTC. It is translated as CASSDDGLSSYEQYF.

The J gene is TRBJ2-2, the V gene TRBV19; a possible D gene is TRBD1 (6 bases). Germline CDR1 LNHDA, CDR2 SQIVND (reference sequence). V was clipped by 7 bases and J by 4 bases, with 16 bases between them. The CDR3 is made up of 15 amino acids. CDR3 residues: CASKVGGTFTGELFF. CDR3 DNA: TGTGCCAGTAAGGTAGGGGGAACTTTCACCGGGGAGCTGTTTTTT. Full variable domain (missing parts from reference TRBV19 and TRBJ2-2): DGGITQSPKYLFRKEGQNVTLSCEQNLNHDAMYWYRQDPGQGLRLIYYSQIVNDFQKGDIAEGYSVSREKKESFPLTVTSAQKNPTAFYLCASKVGGTFTGELFFGEGSRLTVL.

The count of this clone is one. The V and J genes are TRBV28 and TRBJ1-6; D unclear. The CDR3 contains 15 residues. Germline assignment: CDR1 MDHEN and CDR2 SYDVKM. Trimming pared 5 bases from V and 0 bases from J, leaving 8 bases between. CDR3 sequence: CASSESSSYNSPLHF. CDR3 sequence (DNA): TGTGCCAGCAGTGAATCGAGCTCCTATAATTCACCCCTCCACTTT.

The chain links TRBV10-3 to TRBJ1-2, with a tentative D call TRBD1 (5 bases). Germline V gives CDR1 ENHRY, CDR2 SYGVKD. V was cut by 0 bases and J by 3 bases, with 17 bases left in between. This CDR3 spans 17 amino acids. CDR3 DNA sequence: TGTGCCATCAGTGAGTCAGTGGGGGGGATAGGTGACTATGGCTACACCTTC. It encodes CAISESVGGIGDYGYTF.

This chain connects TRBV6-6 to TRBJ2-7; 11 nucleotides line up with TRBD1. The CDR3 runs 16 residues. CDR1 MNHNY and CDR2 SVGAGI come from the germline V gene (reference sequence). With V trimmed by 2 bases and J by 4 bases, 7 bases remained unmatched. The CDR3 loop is CASSYLGTGGDYEQYF. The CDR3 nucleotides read TGTGCCAGCAGTTACCTGGGGACAGGGGGTGATTACGAGCAGTACTTC.

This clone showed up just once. The CDR3 DNA sequence: TGTGCCAGCATACTCCCTGAAGCTTTCTTT. Protein sequence: CASILPEAFF. The chain carries TRBV2 and TRBJ1-1; unclear D gene. In germline, CDR1 is SNHLY, CDR2 FYNNEI. The V end lost 7 bases, the J end lost 6 bases, and 6 bases lay between the germline ends. This CDR3 spans 10 amino acids.

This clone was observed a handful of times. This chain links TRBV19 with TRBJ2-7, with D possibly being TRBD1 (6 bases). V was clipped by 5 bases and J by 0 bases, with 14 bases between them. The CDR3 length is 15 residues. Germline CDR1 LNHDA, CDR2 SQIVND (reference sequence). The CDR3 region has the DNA TGTGCCAGTAGTGAGTCCGGGACAATCTCCTACGAGCAGTACTTC. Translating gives CASSESGTISYEQYF.

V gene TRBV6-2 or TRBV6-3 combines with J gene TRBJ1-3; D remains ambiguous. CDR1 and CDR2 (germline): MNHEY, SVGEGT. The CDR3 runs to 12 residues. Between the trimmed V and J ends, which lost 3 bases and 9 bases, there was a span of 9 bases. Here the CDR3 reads CASSYFGGTIYF. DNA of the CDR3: TGTGCCAGCAGTTATTTCGGTGGCACCATATATTTT.

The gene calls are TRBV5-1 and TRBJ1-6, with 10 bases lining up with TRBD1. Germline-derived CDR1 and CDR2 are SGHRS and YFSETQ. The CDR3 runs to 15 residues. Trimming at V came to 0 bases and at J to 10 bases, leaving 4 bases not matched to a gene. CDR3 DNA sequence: TGCGCCAGCAGCTTGGAAGGACAGGGGGAATCACCCCTCCACTTT. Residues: CASSLEGQGESPLHF. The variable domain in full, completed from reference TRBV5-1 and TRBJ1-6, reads KAGVTQTPRYLIKTRGQQVTLSCSPISGHRSVSWYQQTPGQGLQFLFEYFSETQRNKGNFPGRFSGRQFSNSRSEMNVSTLELGDSALYLCASSLEGQGESPLHFGNGTRLTVT.

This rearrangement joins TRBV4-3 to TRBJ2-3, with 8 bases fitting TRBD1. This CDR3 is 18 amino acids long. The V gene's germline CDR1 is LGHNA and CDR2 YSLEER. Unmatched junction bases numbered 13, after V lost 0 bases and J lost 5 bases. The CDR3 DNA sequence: TGCGCCAGCAGCCAAGAGATGTCGACCAGGGGGCTAGGAGATACGCAGTATTTT. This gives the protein CASSQEMSTRGLGDTQYF.

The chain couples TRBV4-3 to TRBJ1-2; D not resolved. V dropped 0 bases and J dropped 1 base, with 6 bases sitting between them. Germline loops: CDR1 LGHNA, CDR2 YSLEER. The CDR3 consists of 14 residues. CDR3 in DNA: TGCGCCAGCAGCCAAGATAACAGTAACTATGGCTACACCTTC. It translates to CASSQDNSNYGYTF.

As DNA, the CDR3 is TGTGCCAGTAGTATGTATGTCAGGGATAGCAATCAGCCCCAGCATTTT. This sequence encodes CASSMYVRDSNQPQHF. This chain joins TRBV19 and TRBJ1-5, with a tentative D call TRBD1 (5 bases). Looked up from germline, CDR1 is LNHDA and CDR2 is SQIVND (reference sequence). This CDR3 contains 16 residues. Trimming cost V 3 bases and J 0 bases, with 12 bases left between them.

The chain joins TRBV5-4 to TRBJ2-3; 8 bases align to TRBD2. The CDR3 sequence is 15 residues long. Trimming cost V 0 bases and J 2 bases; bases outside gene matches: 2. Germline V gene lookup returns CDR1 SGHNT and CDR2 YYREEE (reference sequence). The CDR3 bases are TGTGCCAGCAGCTTGGGAGCGGGGGACACAGATACGCAGTATTTT. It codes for CASSLGAGDTDTQYF.

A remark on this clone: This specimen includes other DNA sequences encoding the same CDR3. The CDR3 here is CASSLGQDQPQHF. DNA of the CDR3: TGTGCCAGCAGCTTGGGACAGGATCAGCCCCAGCATTTT. This chain uses TRBV5-8 with TRBJ1-5; maybe TRBD1 (6 bases). Germline CDR1 is SGHTS and CDR2 is YDEGEE. The V end lost 0 bases, the J end lost 5 bases, and 6 bases lay between the germline ends. CDR3 length: 13 residues.

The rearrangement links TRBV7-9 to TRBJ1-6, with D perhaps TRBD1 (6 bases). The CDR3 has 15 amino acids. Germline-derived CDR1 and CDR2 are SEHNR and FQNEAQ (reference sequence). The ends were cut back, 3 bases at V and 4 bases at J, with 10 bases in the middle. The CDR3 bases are TGTGCCAGCAGCTTCGCCGGGACATATAATTCACCCCTCCACTTT. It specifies CASSFAGTYNSPLHF.

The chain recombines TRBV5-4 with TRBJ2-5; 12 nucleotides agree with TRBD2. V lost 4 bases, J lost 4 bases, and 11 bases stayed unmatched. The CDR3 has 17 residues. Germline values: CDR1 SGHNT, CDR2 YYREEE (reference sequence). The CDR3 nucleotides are TGTGCCAGCAGCCCCCCCCCTAGCGGGGGGGCCAGAGAGACCCAGTACTTC. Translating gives CASSPPPSGGARETQYF.

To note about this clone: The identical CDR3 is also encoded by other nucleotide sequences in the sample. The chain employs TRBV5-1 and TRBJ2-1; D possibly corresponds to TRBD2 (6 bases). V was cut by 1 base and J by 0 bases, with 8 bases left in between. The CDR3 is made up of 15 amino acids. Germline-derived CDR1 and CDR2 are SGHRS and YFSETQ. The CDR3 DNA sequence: TGCGCCAGCAGCTTGACGGGGGACTCCTACAATGAGCAGTTCTTC. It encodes CASSLTGDSYNEQFF. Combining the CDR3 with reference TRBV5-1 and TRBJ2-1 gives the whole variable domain KAGVTQTPRYLIKTRGQQVTLSCSPISGHRSVSWYQQTPGQGLQFLFEYFSETQRNKGNFPGRFSGRQFSNSRSEMNVSTLELGDSALYLCASSLTGDSYNEQFFGPGTRLTVL.

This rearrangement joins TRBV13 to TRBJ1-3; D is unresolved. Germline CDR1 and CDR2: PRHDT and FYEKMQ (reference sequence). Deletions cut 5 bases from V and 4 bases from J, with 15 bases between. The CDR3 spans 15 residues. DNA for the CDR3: TGTGCCAGCAGCGCTCCGCAGATCTCCGGAAACACCATATATTTT. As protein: CASSAPQISGNTIYF.